Listed below are T cell receptor beta chains from one sample, sequenced in a study of CD8 T cells in Susac syndrome. TCRdb re-called the immunoSEQ multiplex PCR reads through MiXCR, storing one row per CDR3 protein. The sample shows approximately 270,000 distinct CDR3 sequences, around 95% of them seen only once. Material for sequencing was CD4+ T cells from PBMCs. The origin of the receptors is a human donor with multiple sclerosis. Each CDR3 is given with its conserved first and last residue. A D gene is named only where the DNA matches it firmly. A clone size is listed for some rows: how often the clone was seen (once, few, many), or a class if it is expanded.

d_gene: NA; v_gene: TRBV6-1; abundance: NA; j_gene: TRBJ2-7; CDR3aa: CASSEWGRTYEQYF; CDR3nt: TGTGCCAGCAGTGAATGGGGCCGAACCTACGAGCAGTACTTC
d_gene: TRBD2; v_gene: TRBV24-1; abundance: NA; j_gene: TRBJ2-5; CDR3aa: CATSHTASGETQYF; CDR3nt: TGTGCCACCAGTCATACGGCTAGCGGCGAGACCCAGTACTTC
d_gene: TRBD1; v_gene: TRBV19; abundance: NA; j_gene: TRBJ1-5; CDR3aa: CASNKGGPSYSNQPQHF; CDR3nt: TGTGCCAGTAATAAAGGGGGCCCATCCTATAGCAATCAGCCCCAGCATTTT
d_gene: TRBD2; v_gene: TRBV11-2; abundance: NA; j_gene: TRBJ2-2; CDR3aa: CASTGLAGVRNTGELFF; CDR3nt: TGTGCCAGCACGGGGCTAGCGGGGGTTAGAAACACCGGGGAGCTGTTTTTT
d_gene: TRBD2; v_gene: TRBV3-1; abundance: NA; j_gene: TRBJ2-1; CDR3aa: CASSQTGTSGGAYNEQFF; CDR3nt: TGTGCCAGCAGCCAAACTGGGACTAGCGGGGGAGCCTACAATGAGCAGTTCTTC
d_gene: NA; v_gene: TRBV6-5; abundance: NA; j_gene: TRBJ1-1; CDR3aa: CASLPFGGANTEAFF; CDR3nt: TGTGCCAGCCTACCGTTTGGGGGCGCGAACACTGAAGCTTTCTTT
d_gene: NA; v_gene: TRBV7-3; abundance: NA; j_gene: TRBJ2-1; CDR3aa: CASSLTGDTYNEQFF; CDR3nt: TGTGCCAGCAGCTTAACAGGGGACACCTACAATGAGCAGTTCTTC
d_gene: TRBD1; v_gene: TRBV7-2; abundance: NA; j_gene: TRBJ2-1; CDR3aa: CASTRPGQGYNEQFF; CDR3nt: TGTGCCAGCACCCGACCGGGACAGGGCTACAATGAGCAGTTCTTC
d_gene: NA; v_gene: TRBV3-1; abundance: few; j_gene: TRBJ1-1; CDR3aa: CASSTTTGPPSGLNTEAFF; CDR3nt: TGTGCCAGCAGCACAACGACCGGGCCTCCGTCGGGCTTGAACACTGAGGCTTTCTTT
d_gene: NA; v_gene: TRBV12-3/TRBV12-4; abundance: NA; j_gene: TRBJ1-6; CDR3aa: CASSSVRDSPLHF; CDR3nt: TGTGCCAGCAGTTCGGTGAGGGACTCACCCCTCCACTTT
d_gene: NA; v_gene: TRBV29-1; abundance: once; j_gene: TRBJ2-1; CDR3aa: CSVPQNEQFF; CDR3nt: TGCAGCGTTCCGCAAAATGAGCAGTTCTTC
d_gene: NA; v_gene: TRBV28; abundance: NA; j_gene: TRBJ2-5; CDR3aa: CASTVGDLRKETQYF; CDR3nt: TGTGCCAGCACCGTGGGGGATTTAAGGAAAGAGACCCAGTACTTC
d_gene: TRBD1; v_gene: TRBV13; abundance: NA; j_gene: TRBJ1-2; CDR3aa: CASSDHRGDYGYTF; CDR3nt: TGTGCCAGCAGCGACCACAGGGGGGACTATGGCTACACCTTC
d_gene: NA; v_gene: TRBV11-2; abundance: NA; j_gene: TRBJ2-3; CDR3aa: CASSLDGTGDTQYF; CDR3nt: TGTGCCAGCAGCTTAGATGGGACTGGAGATACGCAGTATTTT
d_gene: NA; v_gene: TRBV20-1; abundance: NA; j_gene: TRBJ1-4; CDR3aa: CSASVTTVTNEKLFF; CDR3nt: TGCAGTGCTAGTGTAACGACAGTGACTAATGAAAAACTGTTTTTT
d_gene: NA; v_gene: TRBV4-1; abundance: NA; j_gene: TRBJ1-1; CDR3aa: CASSQEAVQHRAFF; CDR3nt: TGCGCCAGCAGCCAAGAAGCGGTCCAACACCGAGCTTTCTTT
d_gene: TRBD1; v_gene: TRBV7-9; abundance: few; j_gene: TRBJ1-1; CDR3aa: CASSKDRGNTEAFF; CDR3nt: TGTGCCAGCAGCAAGGACAGGGGGAACACTGAAGCTTTCTTT
d_gene: NA; v_gene: TRBV18; abundance: once; j_gene: TRBJ2-2; CDR3aa: CASSPVDRLDTGELFF; CDR3nt: TGTGCCAGCTCACCGGTCGACAGGCTGGACACCGGGGAGCTGTTTTTT
d_gene: NA; v_gene: TRBV4-2; abundance: once; j_gene: TRBJ1-2; CDR3aa: CASSQDVDLSWYGYTF; CDR3nt: TGTGCCAGCAGCCAAGATGTGGACTTGTCTTGGTATGGCTACACCTTC
d_gene: NA; v_gene: TRBV20-1; abundance: NA; j_gene: TRBJ2-3; CDR3aa: CSARSKSGITDTQYF; CDR3nt: TGCAGTGCTCGATCCAAGTCGGGGATCACAGATACGCAGTATTTT
d_gene: NA; v_gene: TRBV30; abundance: NA; j_gene: TRBJ1-4; CDR3aa: CAWSKHSAVNEKLFF; CDR3nt: TGTGCCTGGAGTAAGCACAGCGCTGTGAACGAAAAACTGTTTTTT
d_gene: TRBD1; v_gene: TRBV20-1; abundance: NA; j_gene: TRBJ1-5; CDR3aa: CSAPRTGGQPQHF; CDR3nt: TGCAGTGCACCAAGGACAGGGGGTCAGCCCCAGCATTTT
d_gene: TRBD2; v_gene: TRBV19; abundance: NA; j_gene: TRBJ2-3; CDR3aa: CASSGTRGDTQYF; CDR3nt: TGTGCCAGCTCCGGGACTAGAGGTGATACGCAGTATTTT
d_gene: NA; v_gene: TRBV27; abundance: NA; j_gene: TRBJ1-2; CDR3aa: CASSRGNSVPIF; CDR3nt: TGTGCCAGCAGTCGGGGGAATAGCGTGCCCATTTTC
d_gene: NA; v_gene: TRBV15; abundance: NA; j_gene: TRBJ2-7; CDR3aa: CATSRDDAQYF; CDR3nt: TGTGCCACCAGCAGAGACGACGCGCAGTACTTC
d_gene: NA; v_gene: TRBV27; abundance: NA; j_gene: TRBJ1-2; CDR3aa: CASSARAEPHYGYTF; CDR3nt: TGTGCCAGCAGTGCAAGGGCCGAGCCCCACTATGGCTACACCTTC
d_gene: NA; v_gene: TRBV4-1; abundance: NA; j_gene: TRBJ2-2; CDR3aa: CASSQEGTATGELFF; CDR3nt: TGCGCCAGCAGCCAAGAAGGGACGGCCACCGGGGAGCTGTTTTTT
d_gene: NA; v_gene: TRBV15; abundance: NA; j_gene: TRBJ1-1; CDR3aa: CATSRDALNTEAFF; CDR3nt: TGTGCCACCAGCAGAGATGCTCTGAACACTGAAGCTTTCTTT
d_gene: NA; v_gene: TRBV27; abundance: NA; j_gene: TRBJ2-1; CDR3aa: CASGLRSSYNEQFF; CDR3nt: TGTGCCAGCGGACTCAGGAGCTCCTACAATGAGCAGTTCTTC